A single sample is the source of the 12 T cell receptor beta chains below, sequenced in a study of blood T cells in healthy people across ages. A second PCR, run for roughly 7 to 11 cycles, used a sample-barcoded 5' primer plus a J-beta primer mix. TCRdb itself ran the 5' RACE reads through MiXCR, one entry per CDR3 protein. In the table there are fewer than 900,000 distinct CDR3 sequences, roughly 35% of which are singletons. Sequences were obtained from blood. The receptor source for this set is a man younger than 35 in good health.

Comments on this clonotype: This may come from a read error, since a much larger clone is one base off. The J gene is TRBJ2-4, the V gene TRBV7-2, with D perhaps matching TRBD1 (6 bases). The CDR3 contains 20 residues. V was trimmed by 3 bases and J by 0 bases, leaving 24 bases between them. The germline V gene has CDR1 SGHTA and CDR2 FQGNSA. In nucleotides, the CDR3 is TGTGCCAGCAGCTTCAGCGGTGGGGACACGGGAAGACTAGCCAAAAACATTCAGTACTTC. It translates to CASSFSGGDTGRLAKNIQYF.

A few counts support this clonotype. The V and J genes are TRBV5-6 and TRBJ2-5; TRBD1 agrees at 7 bases. This CDR3 has 14 residues. CDR1 is SGHDT and CDR2 is YYEEEE in the germline V gene. J gave up 3 bases and V 4 bases, and 6 bases lay outside the gene matches. In DNA, the CDR3 is TGTGCCAGCAGCCCATCCGGGACAGAAGAGACCCAGTACTTC. Translating it yields CASSPSGTEETQYF.

A few counts support this clonotype. This sequence joins TRBV4-3 and TRBJ1-5; no clear D. The CDR3 loop spans 13 amino acids. The V gene lost 0 bases and the J gene lost 7 bases, with 7 bases spanning the gap. Germline CDR1 is LGHNA and CDR2 is YSLEER. CDR3 DNA: TGCGCCAGCAGCCAAGATCCCCGGCAGCCCCAGCATTTT. It translates to CASSQDPRQPQHF.

This clonotype was counted ten times or more. This chain links TRBV4-3 with TRBJ2-4; D ambiguous. The CDR3 runs 17 residues. Germline CDR1 reads LGHNA; CDR2 reads YSLEER. Trimming stripped 0 bases from V and 1 base from J, with 13 bases between. The CDR3 DNA sequence: TGCGCCAGCAGCCAAGAGGCCGGGTTAGAGGCCAAAAACATTCAGTACTTC. Translation gives CASSQEAGLEAKNIQYF.

The chain couples TRBV29-1 to TRBJ2-3, with D possibly matching TRBD1 (5 bases). This CDR3 contains 13 residues. Looked up from germline, CDR1 is SQVTM and CDR2 is ANQGSEA. Between the trimmed V and J ends, which lost 3 bases and 0 bases, there was a span of 7 bases. The CDR3 loop is CSVEGHSTDTQYF. The CDR3 DNA sequence: TGCAGCGTTGAGGGGCATAGCACAGATACGCAGTATTTT.

This clonotype has a handful of counts. The CDR3 DNA reads TGCGCCAGCACCCCGCTCGGGGTTAGCTCCTACAATGAGCAGTTCTTC. This sequence encodes CASTPLGVSSYNEQFF. The V gene is TRBV4-1, the J gene TRBJ2-1, with D perhaps matching TRBD2 (5 bases). CDR1 and CDR2 from the germline V gene are MGHRA and YSYEKL. The V and J ends lost 7 bases and 0 bases respectively, with 16 bases between them. There are 16 residues in the CDR3.

The chain joins TRBV20-1 to TRBJ1-1; D perhaps matches TRBD1 (5 bases). CDR1 DFQATT and CDR2 SNEGSKA come from the germline V gene (reference sequence). The CDR3 length is 13 residues. V shed 6 bases and J shed 7 bases, with 18 bases lying between them. In DNA, the CDR3 is TGCAGTGCCGATCCCGGGACCGCCTATGAAGCTTTCTTT. It yields the protein CSADPGTAYEAFF.

This clonotype was seen more than once but under ten times. The chain couples TRBV3-1 to TRBJ2-1; D is perhaps TRBD2 (5 bases). V dropped 4 bases and J dropped 6 bases, with 13 bases sitting between them. CDR1 and CDR2 from the germline V gene are LGHDT and YNNKEL (reference sequence). The CDR3 loop spans 14 amino acids. The CDR3 region has the DNA TGTGCCAGCAGCCGGACGACACGGGGCAATGAGCAGTTCTTC. Translated: CASSRTTRGNEQFF.

Of note for this clonotype: A much larger clone differs by one base, so this may be a read error. Written as DNA, the CDR3 is TGTGCCAGCAGCGGCACCGGTTTCGAGCAGTACTTC. Translation gives CASSGTGFEQYF. The chain links TRBV9 to TRBJ2-7; no firm D call. The CDR3 is 12 amino acids. Germline V lookup: CDR1 SGDLS, CDR2 YYNGEE. Trimming shortened V by 3 bases and J by 6 bases, and 10 bases separated the two germline ends. The variable domain in full, completed from reference TRBV9 and TRBJ2-7, reads DSGVTQTPKHLITATGQRVTLRCSPRSGDLSVYWYQQSLDQGLQFLIQYYNGEERAKGNILERFSAQQFPDLHSELNLSSLELGDSALYFCASSGTGFEQYFGPGTRLTVT.

The rearrangement links TRBV7-9 to TRBJ1-1; weak D call: TRBD1 (6 bases). The V and J ends lost 5 bases and 4 bases respectively, with 26 bases between them. The CDR3 is made up of 18 amino acids. The germline V gene encodes CDR1 SEHNR and CDR2 FQNEAQ (reference sequence). CDR3 protein: CASSPLFDRRQIITEAFF. The CDR3 coding sequence is TGTGCCAGCAGCCCCCTCTTCGACAGGCGACAGATAATCACTGAAGCTTTCTTT.

J is TRBJ2-7 and V is TRBV7-9, with 9 bases matching TRBD1. CDR1 and CDR2 (germline): SEHNR, FQNEAQ (reference sequence). CDR3 size: 16 residues. Trimming removed 3 bases from V and 7 bases from J; junction bases left unmatched: 13. The CDR3 region has the DNA TGTGCCAGCAGCTTCGCCGGGACAGGGTCCTACAATGAGCAGTACTTC. Its protein is CASSFAGTGSYNEQYF.

This clonotype has more than one count but fewer than ten. The chain uses TRBV3-1 and TRBJ2-2; D might be TRBD1 (6 bases). Per germline, CDR1 LGHDT and CDR2 YNNKEL (reference sequence). The CDR3 runs 15 residues. Trimming cost V 4 bases and J 0 bases, with 9 bases left between them. The DNA for the CDR3 is TGTGCCAGCAGCCGACAGGTCGCGAACACCGGGGAGCTGTTTTTT. Amino acid sequence: CASSRQVANTGELFF.